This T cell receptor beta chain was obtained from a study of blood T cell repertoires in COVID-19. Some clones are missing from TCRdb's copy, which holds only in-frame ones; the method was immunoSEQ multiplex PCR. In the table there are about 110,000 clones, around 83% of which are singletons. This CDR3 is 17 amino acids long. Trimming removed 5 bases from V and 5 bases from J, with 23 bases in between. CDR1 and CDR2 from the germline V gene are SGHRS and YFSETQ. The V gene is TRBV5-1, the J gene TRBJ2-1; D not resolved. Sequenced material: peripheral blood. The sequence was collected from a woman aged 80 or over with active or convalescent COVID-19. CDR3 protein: CASRTTSPAAINNEQFF. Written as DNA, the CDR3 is TGCGCCAGCAGGACAACCTCGCCGGCTGCGATCAACAATGAGCAGTTCTTC. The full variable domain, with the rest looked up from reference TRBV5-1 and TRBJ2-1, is KAGVTQTPRYLIKTRGQQVTLSCSPISGHRSVSWYQQTPGQGLQFLFEYFSETQRNKGNFPGRFSGRQFSNSRSEMNVSTLELGDSALYLCASRTTSPAAINNEQFFGPGTRLTVL.